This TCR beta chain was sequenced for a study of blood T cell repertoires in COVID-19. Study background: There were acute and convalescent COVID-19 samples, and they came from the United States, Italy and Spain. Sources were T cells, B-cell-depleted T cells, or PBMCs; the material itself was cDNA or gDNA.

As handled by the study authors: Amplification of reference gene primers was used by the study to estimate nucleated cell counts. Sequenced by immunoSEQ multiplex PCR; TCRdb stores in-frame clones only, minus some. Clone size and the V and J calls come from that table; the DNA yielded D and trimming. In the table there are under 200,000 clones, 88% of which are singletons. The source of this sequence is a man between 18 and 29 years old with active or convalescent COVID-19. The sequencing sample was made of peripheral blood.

The CDR3 DNA sequence: TGTGCTAGTGGTTTGTTCCTAGCGGGAGGGAGCTCCTACGAGCAGTACTTC. As protein: CASGLFLAGGSSYEQYF. This sequence joins TRBV12-5 and TRBJ2-7; 12 bases map to TRBD2. V was pared by 2 bases and J by 0 bases, with 5 bases of the junction left unmatched. The CDR3 is 17 amino acids. CDR1 is LGHNT, CDR2 FRNRAP, per germline.